These 17 T cell receptor beta chains were all obtained from the same sample, sequenced in a study of T cell responses to AZD1222 COVID-19 vaccine. Using immunoSEQ multiplex PCR, the repertoire was profiled, and TCRdb retains in-frame clones only, with some absent. The table shows about 21,000 clones, with 84% occurring only once. This sample comprised peripheral blood, obtained 28 days after the second AZD1222 dose. These receptors were obtained from an adult who received the AZD1222 COVID-19 vaccine.

In its sample, this clone was seen a few times. The chain combines TRBV4-2 with TRBJ2-2, with D perhaps matching TRBD2 (6 bases). Germline lookup yields CDR1 LGHNA and CDR2 YNFKEQ. CDR3 length equals 16 residues. V lost 0 bases, J lost 7 bases, and 15 bases lay in between. CDR3 in amino acids: CASSQESSREDGELFF. The CDR3 DNA reads TGTGCCAGCAGCCAAGAATCTTCCAGGGAGGACGGGGAGCTGTTTTTT.

This chain joins TRBV4-1 and TRBJ2-2; 8 bases agree with TRBD1. CDR1 and CDR2 (germline): MGHRA, YSYEKL. The CDR3 contains 16 residues. V was pared by 2 bases and J by 5 bases, with 7 bases of the junction left unmatched. CDR3 nucleotide sequence: TGCGCCAGCAGCCAACAGGTCGGGACAGGAACCGGGGAGCTGTTTTTT. It translates to CASSQQVGTGTGELFF.

The chain carries TRBV7-2 and TRBJ1-6; D uncertain. Germline V gives CDR1 SGHTA, CDR2 FQGNSA. The CDR3 totals 14 residues. Between the trimmed V and J ends, which lost 1 base and 4 bases, there was a span of 5 bases. CDR3 region: CASSLDGYNSPLHF. In DNA form, the CDR3 reads TGTGCCAGCAGCTTAGACGGTTATAATTCACCCCTCCACTTT.

This clone was counted only a few times. This chain uses TRBV6-4 with TRBJ2-1; 10 bases match TRBD2. The CDR3 runs to 16 residues. V dropped 0 bases and J dropped 4; count of bases not matched to a gene: 3. CDR1 is MRHNA and CDR2 is SNTAGT in the germline V gene. CDR3: CASSDSIAGGYNEQFF. CDR3 nucleotides: TGTGCCAGCAGTGACTCGATAGCGGGGGGTTACAATGAGCAGTTCTTC.

The chain combines TRBV7-3 with TRBJ2-3; the D gene is possibly TRBD2 (5 bases). The CDR3 loop spans 18 amino acids. V lost 5 bases and J 1 base, leaving 22 bases between the germline ends. CDR1 is SGHTA and CDR2 is FQGTGA in the germline V gene. The CDR3 protein is CASSPQAGLGLRTDTQYF. The CDR3 nucleotides are TGTGCCAGCAGCCCCCAGGCGGGTTTAGGATTGCGCACAGATACGCAGTATTTT.

The chain combines TRBV5-4 with TRBJ2-7, with D hard to call. Germline values: CDR1 SGHNT, CDR2 YYREEE (reference sequence). V lost 5 bases to trimming and J lost 4 bases, with 13 bases between them. The CDR3 length is 13 residues. The CDR3 here is CASRVVGKYEQYF. DNA of the CDR3: TGTGCCAGCAGGGTGGTAGGGAAATACGAGCAGTACTTC.

The chain recombines TRBV7-3 with TRBJ2-5; TRBD1 aligns across 10 bases. CDR1 and CDR2 (germline): SGHTA, FQGTGA. The V and J ends lost 0 bases and 5 bases, in that order; junction bases with no gene match: 6. The CDR3 sequence is 16 residues long. CDR3 sequence: CASSLTPTGGRETQYF. CDR3 DNA sequence: TGTGCCAGCAGCTTAACGCCGACAGGGGGCCGTGAGACCCAGTACTTC.

CDR3 region: CSASLNSRSYEQYF. The CDR3, as DNA: TGCAGTGCTAGTCTAAACTCCCGCTCCTACGAGCAGTACTTC. The V call is TRBV20-1, the J call TRBJ2-7; unclear D gene. The CDR3 extends over 14 amino acids. Per germline, CDR1 DFQATT and CDR2 SNEGSKA (reference sequence). V was pared by 3 bases and J by 0 bases, with 12 bases between.

As regards this clone: A junction end diverges from the germline sequence, so it may reflect a read error. V and J are TRBV5-1 and TRBJ2-4, with D perhaps TRBD1 (6 bases). Germline values: CDR1 SGHRS, CDR2 YFSETQ. The CDR3 runs to 13 residues. The DNA for the CDR3 is TGCGCCAGCAGCTTGGATGGGGGCGCGCCCTCCCACTTC. Its translation is CASSLDGGAPSHF.

V gene TRBV3-1 (or the pseudogene TRBV3-2) combines with J gene TRBJ2-3, with no clear D. V lost 5 bases and J 2 bases, leaving 5 bases between the germline ends. The V gene's germline CDR1 is LGHDT and CDR2 YNNKEL (reference sequence). This CDR3 contains 12 residues. The CDR3 here is CASSYNTDTQYF. The DNA of the CDR3 is TGTGCCAGCAGCTACAACACAGATACGCAGTATTTT.

The chain is built from TRBV9 and TRBJ1-1; 7 nucleotides line up with TRBD1. The germline V gene encodes CDR1 SGDLS and CDR2 YYNGEE. This CDR3 region has 15 residues. With 1 base clipped from V and 4 bases from J, the junction kept 7 bases outside the gene matches. The CDR3 is CASSVISQGSTEAFF. The CDR3 DNA is TGTGCCAGCAGCGTAATATCACAGGGGAGCACTGAAGCTTTCTTT.

The V and J genes are TRBV6-5 and TRBJ1-5; 8 bases match TRBD1. The CDR3 has 14 amino acids. The trim removed 2 bases at V and 6 bases at J, leaving 3 bases unmatched. In germline, CDR1 is MNHEY, CDR2 SVGAGI. CDR3: CASSYRTGTQPQHF. In DNA form, the CDR3 reads TGTGCCAGCAGTTACCGGACAGGGACTCAGCCCCAGCATTTT.

The chain recombines TRBV3-1 (or the pseudogene TRBV3-2) with TRBJ1-2; D is undetermined. V was pared by 4 bases and J by 4 bases, with 13 bases between. Germline CDR1 and CDR2: LGHDT and YNNKEL (reference sequence). This CDR3 is built from 14 residues. CDR3 residues: CASSPLEAAYGYTF. CDR3 coding DNA: TGTGCCAGCAGCCCTCTCGAGGCGGCCTATGGCTACACCTTC.

The chain carries TRBV19 and TRBJ1-5; D is ambiguous. V lost 6 bases, J lost 6 bases, and 27 bases lay in between. CDR1 and CDR2 from the germline V gene are LNHDA and SQIVND (reference sequence). The CDR3 loop spans 18 amino acids. The CDR3 region has the DNA TGTGCCAGTAGCCACGGCCCCATCAATAGCATTTCGCCTCAGCCCCAGCATTTT. This translates into CASSHGPINSISPQPQHF.

The rearrangement joins TRBV24-1 to TRBJ2-2, with TRBD1 identical over 10 bases. The V and J ends lost 3 bases and 4 bases, in that order; junction bases with no gene match: 7. The CDR3 sequence is 17 residues long. CDR1 is KGHDR, CDR2 SFDVKD, per germline. CDR3 sequence (DNA): TGTGCCACCAGTGATACCACCGGGACAGGGGTCACCGGGGAGCTGTTTTTT. Protein product: CATSDTTGTGVTGELFF.

The chain combines TRBV11-2 with TRBJ2-5, with D perhaps TRBD2 (6 bases). The CDR3 length is 15 residues. Trimming removed 0 bases from V and 0 bases from J, with 8 bases in between. Germline-derived CDR1 and CDR2 are SGHAT and FQNNGV. CDR3 DNA: TGTGCCAGCAGCTTAGATACGGGGGACCAAGAGACCCAGTACTTC. Translation: CASSLDTGDQETQYF.

This chain connects TRBV24-1 to TRBJ2-1; D is possibly TRBD1 (6 bases). Trimming left V 0 bases short and J 8 bases short, with 13 bases between. The CDR3 is 15 residues long. Germline V lookup: CDR1 KGHDR, CDR2 SFDVKD. CDR3 region: CATSDLEGVSDEQFF. Written as DNA, the CDR3 is TGTGCCACCAGTGATTTGGAGGGGGTCTCGGATGAGCAGTTCTTC.